These 32 T cell receptor beta chains were all obtained from the same sample, sequenced in a study of beta chain features in type 1 diabetes. Study-wide results and caveats: All four CD4+ subsets from Type 1 diabetes patients carried moderately but significantly shorter TCRB CDR3s.

TCRB transcripts that were expressed got sequenced, as all of the isolated RNA had been reverse transcribed. The method was immunoSEQ multiplex PCR; TCRdb's version includes in-frame clones alone and lacks a portion of them. The sample includes around 690,000 clones, 12% seen only once; the top ten take around 0.12%. Their target antigens are unknown. Sequences were obtained from naive CD4+ T cells from blood. The receptors here all came from a man under 40 with type 1 diabetes.

This chain links TRBV4-3 with TRBJ1-2; TRBD1 might be the D (5 bases). V lost 0 bases and J 8 bases, leaving 16 bases between the germline ends. This CDR3 comprises 15 residues. CDR1 and CDR2 (germline): LGHNA, YSLEER. CDR3 nucleotide sequence: TGCGCCAGCAGCCAAGAAAGGTCAGGGCTAAGCGGCTACACCTTC. Its protein product is CASSQERSGLSGYTF.

This clone was counted only a few times. This chain connects TRBV4-3 to TRBJ1-4; D might be TRBD1 (5 bases). CDR1 and CDR2 (germline): LGHNA, YSLEER. This CDR3 is built from 17 residues. V was trimmed by 4 bases and J by 2 bases, leaving 17 bases between them. The CDR3 loop reads CASSPGGMGRTNEKLFF. The CDR3 DNA follows: TGCGCCAGCAGCCCGGGGGGTATGGGAAGGACTAATGAAAAACTGTTTTTT.

This clone was recorded a few times. V gene TRBV2 combines with J gene TRBJ2-1; tentative D call: TRBD2 (5 bases). The CDR3 runs 15 residues. V was shortened by 3 bases and J by 6 bases, with 15 bases between the two germline ends. Germline lookup yields CDR1 SNHLY and CDR2 FYNNEI. The CDR3 reads CASSDFAGKPNEQFF. The CDR3 bases are TGTGCCAGCAGTGACTTTGCGGGTAAACCCAATGAGCAGTTCTTC. Drawing the rest from reference TRBV2 and TRBJ2-1, the complete variable domain is EPEVTQTPSHQVTQMGQEVILRCVPISNHLYFYWYRQILGQKVEFLVSFYNNEISEKSEIFDDQFSVERPDGSNFTLKIRSTKLEDSAMYFCASSDFAGKPNEQFFGPGTRLTVL.

The V call is TRBV6-6, the J call TRBJ2-5, with 10 bases matching TRBD1. V lost 6 bases to trimming and J lost 7 bases; unmatched junction nucleotides: 8. CDR1 and CDR2 from the germline V gene are MNHNY and SVGAGI (reference sequence). The CDR3 has 14 amino acids. The DNA for the CDR3 is TGTGCCAGCAGGCCGACAGGGGGCGGAGGGACCCAGTACTTC. Translating gives CASRPTGGGGTQYF.

The chain combines TRBV4-3 with TRBJ2-2; 7 bases are a match to TRBD2. Germline assignment: CDR1 LGHNA and CDR2 YSLEER. Trimming at V came to 3 bases and at J to 3 bases, leaving 13 bases not matched to a gene. This CDR3 spans 18 amino acids. CDR3 loop: CASSHPEVVAGDTGELFF. The DNA for the CDR3 is TGCGCCAGCAGCCACCCGGAGGTAGTAGCGGGTGACACCGGGGAGCTGTTTTTT.

CDR3 in amino acids: CASSPGQGLPNTEAFF. CDR3 nucleotides: TGCGCCAGCAGCCCGGGACAGGGATTACCGAACACTGAAGCTTTCTTT. This chain uses TRBV5-1 with TRBJ1-1, with 9 bases identical to TRBD1. Germline V lookup: CDR1 SGHRS, CDR2 YFSETQ. The CDR3 is 16 amino acids. V lost 4 bases, J lost 1 base, and 8 bases stayed unmatched.

This clone was found a few times. The V call is TRBV6-5, the J call TRBJ2-3, with D perhaps matching TRBD1 or TRBD2 (5 bases each). Germline V lookup: CDR1 MNHEY, CDR2 SVGAGI. Trimming stripped 0 bases from V and 6 bases from J, with 13 bases between. The CDR3 sequence is 15 residues long. The chain's CDR3 is CASSYSWGRRDTQYF. The CDR3 nucleotides are TGTGCCAGCAGTTACTCGTGGGGGAGACGGGATACGCAGTATTTT.

This clone appeared a single time. The chain carries TRBV9 and TRBJ2-1; D remains unclear. Germline V gives CDR1 SGDLS, CDR2 YYNGEE. This CDR3 is 13 amino acids long. Trimming cost V 4 bases and J 0 bases, with 5 bases left between them. CDR3 loop: CASSLGSYNEQFF. CDR3 coding DNA: TGTGCCAGCAGCCTGGGCTCCTACAATGAGCAGTTCTTC.

As regards this clone: At the DNA level, this CDR3 is encoded by other sequences in the same sample as well. V and J are TRBV7-2 and TRBJ2-7, with D possibly being TRBD2 (5 bases). Germline V gives CDR1 SGHTA, CDR2 FQGNSA. The CDR3 length is 14 residues. Trimming took off 3 bases at V and 0 bases at J, with 9 bases between the two ends. The CDR3 DNA reads as TGTGCCAGCAGCTTGAGGAGGAGCTCCTACGAGCAGTACTTC. The encoded protein is CASSLRRSSYEQYF.

The chain has TRBV15 and TRBJ1-2; the D is unclear. The CDR3 is made up of 14 amino acids. Germline CDR1 and CDR2: LNHNV and YYDKDF (reference sequence). The V end was cut by 0 bases, the J end by 7 bases, with 12 bases between. The DNA for the CDR3 is TGTGCCACCAGCAGAGATGCGGGTTTATCTGGCTACACCTTC. It specifies CATSRDAGLSGYTF.

The gene calls are TRBV7-2 and TRBJ2-1; no reliable D call. V lost 3 bases, J lost 0 bases, and 9 bases lay in between. Per germline, CDR1 SGHTA and CDR2 FQGNSA. CDR3 length: 15 residues. The CDR3 loop is CASSFSASSYNEQFF. The CDR3 DNA sequence: TGTGCCAGCAGCTTCTCTGCTAGCTCCTACAATGAGCAGTTCTTC.

This clone was detected only a few times. The rearrangement links TRBV28 to TRBJ1-2, with D unclear. V lost 3 bases and J lost 4, with 9 bases in between. Germline V lookup: CDR1 MDHEN, CDR2 SYDVKM. The CDR3 consists of 13 residues. The CDR3: CASSFGTRYGYTF. The CDR3 region has the DNA TGTGCCAGCAGTTTTGGCACACGCTATGGCTACACCTTC.

This clone was seen a single time. The chain uses TRBV7-9 and TRBJ1-4, with TRBD1 identical over 11 bases. Germline V gene lookup returns CDR1 SEHNR and CDR2 FQNEAQ (reference sequence). Losses at the gene ends were 6 bases for V and 12 bases for J; bases not matched to a gene: 9. This CDR3 is 14 amino acids long. The CDR3 sequence is CASSQDRGREELFF. Here the CDR3 DNA reads TGTGCCAGCAGTCAGGACAGGGGGCGCGAAGAACTGTTTTTT.

The chain uses TRBV27 and TRBJ1-5, with 8 bases that match TRBD1. The CDR3 length is 17 residues. Germline CDR1 reads MNHEY; CDR2 reads SMNVEV (reference sequence). V shed 4 bases, J shed 0 bases, and the junction held 8 bases outside the gene matches. The CDR3 DNA is TGTGCCAGCAGTTCCACTTGGACAGGGTATAGCAATCAGCCCCAGCATTTT. It encodes CASSSTWTGYSNQPQHF.

To note about this clone: Other DNA variants within this sample encode the same CDR3. J is TRBJ2-7 and V is TRBV6-5; TRBD1 matches 10 bases. The trim removed 5 bases at V and 0 bases at J, leaving 1 base unmatched. The germline V gene encodes CDR1 MNHEY and CDR2 SVGAGI. The CDR3 is 14 amino acids. The CDR3 protein is CASSRQGASYEQYF. The CDR3 coding sequence is TGTGCCAGCAGTCGACAGGGGGCCTCCTACGAGCAGTACTTC.

This clone was picked up a small number of times. The chain uses TRBV7-9 and TRBJ1-6, with a weak D call TRBD1 (6 bases). Trimming pared 4 bases from V and 4 bases from J, leaving 17 bases between. Looked up from germline, CDR1 is SEHNR and CDR2 is FQNEAQ (reference sequence). This CDR3 is 17 amino acids long. CDR3 sequence (DNA): TGTGCCAGCAGCTCCCCCTCAACAGGGACTTATAATTCACCCCTCCACTTT. Translating gives CASSSPSTGTYNSPLHF.

This clone was recorded a few times. The V and J genes are TRBV18 and TRBJ2-7; 12 bases are a match to TRBD1. Germline trimming cut 6 bases from V and 6 bases from J; bases unmatched to any gene: 6. This CDR3 has 14 amino acids. Germline V gives CDR1 KGHSH, CDR2 LQKENI. CDR3 in DNA: TGTGCCAGCTCGCTGGGACAGGGGGCTGGCGAGCAGTACTTC. It encodes CASSLGQGAGEQYF.

This chain links TRBV7-2 with TRBJ2-6; TRBD1 matches 7 bases. Germline V CDR1 and CDR2: SGHTA, FQGNSA. Germline trimming cut 5 bases from V and 4 bases from J; bases unmatched to any gene: 5. The CDR3 runs 15 residues. CDR3 DNA: TGTGCCAGCAGCCGAGGGGGCGGCGGGGCCAACGTCCTGACTTTC. Translating gives CASSRGGGGANVLTF.

This clone was observed a few times. The CDR3: CASSLNPAGGSPLHF. CDR3 in DNA: TGTGCCAGCAGTTTAAATCCGGCTGGGGGCTCACCCCTCCACTTT. The chain combines TRBV27 with TRBJ1-6; weak D call: TRBD1 (6 bases). V shed 2 bases and J shed 10 bases, with 15 bases lying between them. CDR3 length: 15 amino acids. Germline values: CDR1 MNHEY, CDR2 SMNVEV (reference sequence).

The sample holds a few counts of this clone. The V gene is TRBV5-1, the J gene TRBJ2-3, with a tentative D call TRBD2 (6 bases). Trimming shortened V by 2 bases and J by 2 bases, and 15 bases separated the two germline ends. Germline V CDR1 and CDR2: SGHRS, YFSETQ. This CDR3 contains 16 residues. CDR3 residues: CASSFTHGGITDTQYF. The CDR3 bases are TGCGCCAGCAGCTTTACCCATGGGGGGATCACAGATACGCAGTATTTT.

V is TRBV18 and J is TRBJ2-4; D is possibly TRBD2 (6 bases). The V gene lost 2 bases and the J gene lost 6 bases, with 8 bases spanning the gap. This CDR3 has 13 residues. The germline gives CDR1 KGHSH, CDR2 LQKENI. The CDR3 reads CASSPGTLNIQYF. The CDR3 region has the DNA TGTGCCAGCTCACCAGGGACTTTAAACATTCAGTACTTC. Combining the CDR3 with reference TRBV18 and TRBJ2-4 gives the whole variable domain NAGVMQNPRHLVRRRGQEARLRCSPMKGHSHVYWYRQLPEEGLKFMVYLQKENIIDESGMPKERFSAEFPKEGPSILRIQQVVRGDSAAYFCASSPGTLNIQYFGAGTRLSVL.

This clone occurred a few times. Here the CDR3 reads CASSDPASPYEQYF. CDR3 coding DNA: TGCGCCAGCAGCGACCCCGCCTCCCCCTACGAGCAGTACTTC. V is TRBV5-1 and J is TRBJ2-7; D remains ambiguous. The V end lost 4 bases, the J end lost 2 bases, and 13 bases lay between the germline ends. Looked up from germline, CDR1 is SGHRS and CDR2 is YFSETQ. CDR3 length equals 14 residues.

This clone occurred a few times. The J gene is TRBJ2-2, the V gene TRBV7-3; perhaps TRBD1 as D (6 bases). Germline V lookup: CDR1 SGHTA, CDR2 FQGTGA. Between the trimmed V and J ends, which lost 2 bases and 4 bases, there was a span of 8 bases. The CDR3 length is 14 residues. The chain's CDR3 is CASSLGQSTGELFF. For the CDR3, the DNA is TGTGCCAGCAGCTTAGGACAGAGCACCGGGGAGCTGTTTTTT.

This chain joins TRBV30 and TRBJ1-2, with a weak D call TRBD1 (5 bases). The germline V gene has CDR1 GTSNPN and CDR2 SVGIG (reference sequence). The CDR3 is made up of 13 amino acids. Trimming pared 6 bases from V and 4 bases from J, leaving 15 bases between. The CDR3 coding sequence is TGTGCCTGCCCGCGTCCCGGGGGCTATGGCTACACCTTC. This codes for CACPRPGGYGYTF. The variable domain in full, completed from reference TRBV30 and TRBJ1-2, reads SQTIHQWPATLVQPVGSPLSLECTVEGTSNPNLYWYRQAAGRGLQLLFYSVGIGQISSEVPQNLSASRPQDRQFILSSKKLLLSDSGFYLCACPRPGGYGYTFGSGTRLTVV.

This clone appeared a few times. This chain joins TRBV7-6 and TRBJ2-7; unclear D gene. Germline CDR1 SGHVS, CDR2 FNYEAQ. The CDR3 spans 14 residues. V was cut by 1 base and J by 1 base, with 8 bases left in between. For the CDR3, the DNA is TGTGCCAGCAGCTTAGTGCTGGGATCCTACGAGCAGTACTTC. It encodes CASSLVLGSYEQYF.

The chain recombines TRBV11-3 with TRBJ2-5; no firm D call. Trimming took 5 bases from V and 4 from J, leaving 14 bases between them. The germline V gene encodes CDR1 SGHNT and CDR2 YENEEA. This CDR3 has 14 amino acids. The DNA of the CDR3 is TGTGCCAGCAGCAAAGGTGGGTCGAGAGAGACCCAGTACTTC. It translates to CASSKGGSRETQYF.

This clone occurred a few times. The chain is built from TRBV9 and TRBJ2-2, with TRBD1 as a possible D gene (6 bases). There are 15 residues in the CDR3. The V end lost 0 bases, the J end lost 4 bases, and 10 bases lay between the germline ends. Per the germline V gene, CDR1 is SGDLS and CDR2 is YYNGEE. Written as DNA, the CDR3 is TGTGCCAGCAGCGTAGATCAGGGGAGCACCGGGGAGCTGTTTTTT. Translated, it gives CASSVDQGSTGELFF. Drawing the rest from reference TRBV9 and TRBJ2-2, the complete variable domain is DSGVTQTPKHLITATGQRVTLRCSPRSGDLSVYWYQQSLDQGLQFLIQYYNGEERAKGNILERFSAQQFPDLHSELNLSSLELGDSALYFCASSVDQGSTGELFFGEGSRLTVL.

This clone was detected only a few times. This chain links TRBV7-9 with TRBJ1-5, with D uncertain. Trimming removed 1 base from V and 9 bases from J, with 10 bases in between. The V gene's germline CDR1 is SEHNR and CDR2 FQNEAQ (reference sequence). This CDR3 has 13 residues. The CDR3 spells CASSLGSSGPQHF. DNA for the CDR3: TGTGCCAGCAGCTTAGGTTCTTCAGGGCCCCAGCATTTT.

This clone was detected only a few times. The chain uses TRBV15 and TRBJ2-6; 9 bases agree with TRBD1. The junction had 9 bases not matched to a gene; V was cut back by 2 bases and J by 4 bases. CDR3 length equals 18 residues. CDR1 is LNHNV and CDR2 is YYDKDF in the germline V gene (reference sequence). The CDR3 loop is CATSRSPGQGPGANVLTF. In nucleotides, the CDR3 is TGTGCCACCAGCAGATCTCCGGGACAGGGTCCCGGGGCCAACGTCCTGACTTTC.

Only a few counts were recorded for this clone. V usage is TRBV7-2 and J usage is TRBJ2-5; possible D gene TRBD1, 5 bases. CDR1 is SGHTA, CDR2 FQGNSA, per germline. CDR3 length equals 14 residues. The V end was cut by 5 bases, the J end by 5 bases, with 15 bases between. CDR3 DNA: TGTGCCAGCAGCGTGTTGACAGCACGGGAGACCCAGTACTTC. Its translation: CASSVLTARETQYF.

This clone appeared a few times. The J gene is TRBJ2-7, the V gene TRBV10-3; D assignment may be TRBD1 or TRBD2 (5 bases each). The CDR3 has 16 residues. Germline assignment: CDR1 ENHRY and CDR2 SYGVKD. V lost 2 bases and J 0 bases, leaving 14 bases between the germline ends. The CDR3 here is CAISEGDLSGSYEQYF. DNA of the CDR3: TGTGCCATCAGTGAGGGGGACCTCTCTGGCTCCTACGAGCAGTACTTC.

The V and J genes are TRBV6-6 and TRBJ1-6, with D possibly TRBD1 on 5 matching bases. The CDR3 consists of 14 residues. Trimming took 0 bases from V and 10 from J, leaving 10 bases between them. CDR1 and CDR2 from the germline V gene are MNHNY and SVGAGI (reference sequence). CDR3 protein: CASSYSGQGSPLHF. CDR3 in DNA: TGTGCCAGCAGTTACTCTGGGCAGGGCTCACCCCTCCACTTT.